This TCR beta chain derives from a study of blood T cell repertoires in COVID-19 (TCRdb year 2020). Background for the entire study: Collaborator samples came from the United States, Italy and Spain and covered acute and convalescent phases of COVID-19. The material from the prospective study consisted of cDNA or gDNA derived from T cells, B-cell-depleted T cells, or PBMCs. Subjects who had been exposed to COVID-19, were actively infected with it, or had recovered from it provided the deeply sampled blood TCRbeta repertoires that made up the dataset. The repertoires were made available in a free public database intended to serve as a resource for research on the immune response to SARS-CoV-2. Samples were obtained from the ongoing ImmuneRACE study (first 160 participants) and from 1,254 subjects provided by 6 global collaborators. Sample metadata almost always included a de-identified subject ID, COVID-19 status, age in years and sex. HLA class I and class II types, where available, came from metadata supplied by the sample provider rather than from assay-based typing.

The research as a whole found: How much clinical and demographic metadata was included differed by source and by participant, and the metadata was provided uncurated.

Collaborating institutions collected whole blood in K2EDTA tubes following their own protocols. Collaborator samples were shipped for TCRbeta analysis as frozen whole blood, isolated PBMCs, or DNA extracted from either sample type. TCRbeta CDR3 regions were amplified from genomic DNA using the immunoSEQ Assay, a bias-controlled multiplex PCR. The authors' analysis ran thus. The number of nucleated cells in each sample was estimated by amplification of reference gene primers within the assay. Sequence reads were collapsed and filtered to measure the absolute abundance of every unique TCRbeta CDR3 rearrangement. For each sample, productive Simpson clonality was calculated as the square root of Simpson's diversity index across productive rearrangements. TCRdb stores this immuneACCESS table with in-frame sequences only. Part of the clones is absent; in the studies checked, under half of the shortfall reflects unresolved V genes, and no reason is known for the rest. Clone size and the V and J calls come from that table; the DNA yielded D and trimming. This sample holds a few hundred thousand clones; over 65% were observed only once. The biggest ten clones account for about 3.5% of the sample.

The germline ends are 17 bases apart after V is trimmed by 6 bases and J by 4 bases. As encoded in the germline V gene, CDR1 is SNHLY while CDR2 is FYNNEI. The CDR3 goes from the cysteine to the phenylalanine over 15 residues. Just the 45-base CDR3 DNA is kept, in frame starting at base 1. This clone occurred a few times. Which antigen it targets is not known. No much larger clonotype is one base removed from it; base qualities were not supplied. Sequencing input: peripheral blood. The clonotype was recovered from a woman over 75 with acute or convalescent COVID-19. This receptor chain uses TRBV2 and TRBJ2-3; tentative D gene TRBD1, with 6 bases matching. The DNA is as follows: TGTGCCAGCAGCTATCAGCGAGGGGGAGCAGATACGCAGTATTTT. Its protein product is CASSYQRGGADTQYF.